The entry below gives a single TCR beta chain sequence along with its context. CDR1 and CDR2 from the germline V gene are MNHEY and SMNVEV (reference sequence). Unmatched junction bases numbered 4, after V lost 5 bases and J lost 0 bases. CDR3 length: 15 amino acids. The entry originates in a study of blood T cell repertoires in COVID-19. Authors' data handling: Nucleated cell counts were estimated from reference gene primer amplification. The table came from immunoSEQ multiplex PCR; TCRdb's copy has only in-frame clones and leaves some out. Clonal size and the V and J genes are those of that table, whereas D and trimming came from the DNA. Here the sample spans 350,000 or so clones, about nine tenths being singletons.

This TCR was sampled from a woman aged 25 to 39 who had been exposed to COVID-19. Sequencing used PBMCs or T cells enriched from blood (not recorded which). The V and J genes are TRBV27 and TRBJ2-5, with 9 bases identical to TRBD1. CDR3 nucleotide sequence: TGTGCCAGCAGTAGTGGGGACAGGGACCAAGAGACCCAGTACTTC. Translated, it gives CASSSGDRDQETQYF.